The 26 T cell receptor beta chains in this list originate from one sample, sequenced in a study of identical twins. Each CDR3 protein is one row after TCRdb ran MiXCR on the 5' RACE reads. The sample lists approximately 1.8 million distinct CDR3 sequences, about 32% occurring once. Sample: cord blood. The source is a newborn girl in good health.

This clonotype was detected only a few times. V and J are TRBV20-1 and TRBJ1-2; possibly TRBD1 for D (6 bases). CDR1 and CDR2 (germline): DFQATT, SNEGSKA (reference sequence). The CDR3 consists of 13 residues. V lost 3 bases and J lost 1, with 9 bases in between. The CDR3 protein is CSASGGLNYGYTF. CDR3 coding DNA: TGCAGTGCTAGTGGGGGCCTTAACTATGGCTACACCTTC.

A note on this clonotype: An end of the junction differs from the germline gene, which may be a read error. The gene calls are TRBV28 and TRBJ2-1, with a tentative D call TRBD2 (7 bases). The CDR3 spans 18 residues. The germline gives CDR1 MDHEN, CDR2 SYDVKM. The CDR3 region has the DNA TGTGCCTGCAGTTCGCTATACGGGGGGCCGAGACTAGCCGATGAGCAGTTCTTC. It translates to CACSSLYGGPRLADEQFF.

This clonotype turned up a few times. The chain joins TRBV18 to TRBJ2-1; TRBD2 matches at 14 bases. Germline trimming cut 4 bases from V and 8 bases from J; bases unmatched to any gene: 4. This CDR3 spans 15 amino acids. From germline, CDR1 is KGHSH and CDR2 LQKENI. The CDR3 reads CASSRGLAGVDEQFF. CDR3 DNA: TGTGCCAGCTCACGGGGACTAGCGGGAGTGGATGAGCAGTTCTTC.

This sequence joins TRBV27 and TRBJ2-7; D is unresolved. Germline CDR1 is MNHEY and CDR2 is SMNVEV (reference sequence). This CDR3 has 14 amino acids. The V end was cut by 2 bases, the J end by 2 bases, with 10 bases between. The CDR3 is CASSLTQRTYEQYF. CDR3 bases: TGTGCCAGCAGTTTAACCCAGCGCACCTACGAGCAGTACTTC.

The chain employs TRBV19 and TRBJ1-1, with no clear D. Germline loops: CDR1 LNHDA, CDR2 SQIVND (reference sequence). Trimming left V 4 bases short and J 0 bases short, with 6 bases between. CDR3 size: 13 residues. The DNA of the CDR3 is TGTGCCAGTAGTACCTCCATGAACACTGAAGCTTTCTTT. Its translation is CASSTSMNTEAFF.

The chain recombines TRBV3-1 with TRBJ2-1; a weak D match, TRBD2 (6 bases). The CDR3 is made up of 16 amino acids. Trimming took off 9 bases at V and 0 bases at J, with 18 bases between the two ends. Germline CDR1 LGHDT, CDR2 YNNKEL (reference sequence). In DNA form, the CDR3 reads TGTGCCAGTGGGGACTCCGCCAGACTCTCCTACAATGAGCAGTTCTTC. Translating gives CASGDSARLSYNEQFF.

In regard to this clonotype: A much larger clonotype is one base distant, so this may be a read error. V usage is TRBV12-3 or TRBV12-4 and J usage is TRBJ2-1; 11 nucleotides align to TRBD2. This CDR3 is 16 amino acids long. CDR3 sequence (DNA): TGTGCCAGCAGTTCTATCGGGCTAGCGGGAGGCAATGAGCAGTGCTTC. Translated: CASSSIGLAGGNEQCF.

This clonotype came up many times. The genes are TRBV4-1 and TRBJ2-1, with 11 bases identical to TRBD2. Germline CDR1 is MGHRA and CDR2 is YSYEKL. V shed 1 base, J shed 6 bases, and the junction held 2 bases outside the gene matches. CDR3 length: 15 residues. The CDR3 coding sequence is TGCGCCAGCAGCCAAGTTGGGACTAGCGGCAATGAGCAGTTCTTC. It encodes CASSQVGTSGNEQFF.

The chain couples TRBV7-9 to TRBJ2-3; D not certain. Trimming pared 5 bases from V and 0 bases from J, leaving 18 bases between. Germline V lookup: CDR1 SEHNR, CDR2 FQNEAQ (reference sequence). This CDR3 is built from 17 residues. The CDR3 loop is CASSPALSITSTDTQYF. For the CDR3, the DNA is TGTGCCAGCAGCCCGGCCCTTTCTATCACTAGCACAGATACGCAGTATTTT.

The chain links TRBV7-9 to TRBJ2-7; no firm D call. The CDR3 is 13 amino acids. Between the trimmed V and J ends, which lost 5 bases and 5 bases, there was a span of 13 bases. Germline CDR1 SEHNR, CDR2 FQNEAQ (reference sequence). The CDR3 region has the DNA TGTGCCAGCAGCCCCCCGGTGATCCACGAGCAGTACTTC. This encodes CASSPPVIHEQYF. Combining the CDR3 with reference TRBV7-9 and TRBJ2-7 gives the whole variable domain DTGVSQNPRHKITKRGQNVTFRCDPISEHNRLYWYRQTLGQGPEFLTYFQNEAQLEKSRLLSDRFSAERPKGSFSTLEIQRTEQGDSAMYLCASSPPVIHEQYFGPGTRLTVT.

The chain combines TRBV2 with TRBJ2-2; TRBD1 is a possible D gene (6 bases). V was trimmed by 3 bases and J by 5 bases, leaving 16 bases between them. Germline V gives CDR1 SNHLY, CDR2 FYNNEI. The CDR3 is 16 residues long. The CDR3 DNA reads as TGTGCCAGCAGTGATGGTGCACAGGGATGGACCGGGGAGCTGTTTTTT. Its protein product is CASSDGAQGWTGELFF.

The chain joins TRBV7-8 to TRBJ2-5; 10 nucleotides align to TRBD2. The CDR3 length is 16 residues. Germline CDR1 reads SGHVS; CDR2 reads FQNEAQ. Trimming at V came to 3 bases and at J to 0 bases, leaving 4 bases not matched to a gene. CDR3 residues: CASSFAGLANQETQYF. The CDR3 coding sequence is TGTGCCAGCAGCTTCGCGGGACTAGCGAACCAAGAGACCCAGTACTTC.

V gene TRBV6-1 combines with J gene TRBJ2-3; 11 positions agree with TRBD2. The CDR3 runs 17 residues. J was trimmed by 1 base and V by 4 bases; bases with no gene match: 7. Germline-derived CDR1 and CDR2 are MNHNS and SASEGT. CDR3 residues: CASSVIAGGFGTDTQYF. CDR3 in DNA: TGTGCCAGCAGTGTAATAGCGGGAGGGTTTGGCACAGATACGCAGTATTTT.

This clonotype was counted between two and nine times. This chain joins TRBV24-1 and TRBJ2-7, with a tentative D call TRBD1 (5 bases). The germline V gene has CDR1 KGHDR and CDR2 SFDVKD. The CDR3 has 17 amino acids. V was clipped by 0 bases and J by 0 bases, with 14 bases between them. As DNA, the CDR3 is TGTGCCACCAGTGATTTGTTTGTGCAGGGTGGCTCCTACGAGCAGTACTTC. Its translation is CATSDLFVQGGSYEQYF.

This clonotype came up a few times. V and J are TRBV9 and TRBJ2-7; no definite D call. The CDR3 sequence is 14 residues long. The germline V and J ends were trimmed by 2 bases and 3 bases, with 12 bases remaining between them. Germline lookup yields CDR1 SGDLS and CDR2 YYNGEE. CDR3 region: CASSVGLRDYEQYF. The CDR3 nucleotides read TGTGCCAGCAGCGTGGGTCTTAGAGACTACGAGCAGTACTTC.

The CDR3 reads CATSGDTSNQPQHF. The CDR3 region has the DNA TGTGCCACCAGTGGGGACACTAGCAATCAGCCCCAGCATTTT. This sequence joins TRBV24-1 and TRBJ1-5, with D perhaps matching TRBD1 (6 bases). V lost 5 bases and J 0 bases, leaving 7 bases between the germline ends. CDR3 size: 14 residues. CDR1 KGHDR and CDR2 SFDVKD come from the germline V gene.

V gene TRBV4-1 combines with J gene TRBJ1-2; D not resolved. Trimming took 0 bases from V and 4 from J, leaving 12 bases between them. The V gene's germline CDR1 is MGHRA and CDR2 YSYEKL. The CDR3 is 15 amino acids. The DNA for the CDR3 is TGCGCCAGCAGCCAAGAATCCGACGGCCTCTATGGCTACACCTTC. This translates into CASSQESDGLYGYTF.

This sequence joins TRBV27 and TRBJ2-1; 9 bases align to TRBD1. The V segment lost 4 bases and the J segment 3 bases; nucleotides outside the gene matches: 10. Germline assignment: CDR1 MNHEY and CDR2 SMNVEV (reference sequence). This CDR3 has 17 residues. The CDR3 DNA reads as TGTGCCAGCAGTTCCTACCCATTGACAGGGGGCTACAATGAGCAGTTCTTC. Its translation: CASSSYPLTGGYNEQFF.

V gene TRBV7-2 combines with J gene TRBJ1-2, with D tentatively TRBD1 (5 bases). Trimming cost V 2 bases and J 0 bases, with 10 bases left between them. Germline V gene sequence: CDR1 SGHTA, CDR2 FQGNSA. The CDR3 sequence is 15 residues long. The CDR3 DNA follows: TGTGCCAGCAGCTTAATAGGGGACCCTAACTATGGCTACACCTTC. This translates into CASSLIGDPNYGYTF.

This clonotype has a handful of counts. The J gene is TRBJ1-4, the V gene TRBV12-3 or TRBV12-4; 10 bases map to TRBD1. J gave up 8 bases and V 3 bases, and 6 bases lay outside the gene matches. The CDR3 is made up of 15 amino acids. The CDR3 region has the DNA TGTGCCAGCAGTTTTCGACAGGGGGCGGACGAAAAACTGTTTTTT. Translated, it gives CASSFRQGADEKLFF.

The chain combines TRBV2 with TRBJ2-7, with D maybe TRBD1 (6 bases). Germline V gene lookup returns CDR1 SNHLY and CDR2 FYNNEI. The CDR3 covers 13 residues. V dropped 7 bases and J dropped 4 bases, with 14 bases sitting between them. CDR3 amino acids: CASKQGEVYEQYF. The CDR3 DNA reads TGTGCCAGCAAACAGGGTGAAGTTTACGAGCAGTACTTC. Full variable domain (remainder filled in from reference TRBV2 and TRBJ2-7): EPEVTQTPSHQVTQMGQEVILRCVPISNHLYFYWYRQILGQKVEFLVSFYNNEISEKSEIFDDQFSVERPDGSNFTLKIRSTKLEDSAMYFCASKQGEVYEQYFGPGTRLTVT.

As regards this clonotype: Germline and junction disagree at one end, which may indicate a read error. The V call is TRBV20-1, the J call TRBJ2-3, with 8 bases aligning to TRBD2. CDR3 length: 14 amino acids. Per germline, CDR1 DFQATT and CDR2 SNEGSKA (reference sequence). This CDR3 is CGAYPAGAGDTQYF. In nucleotides, the CDR3 is TGCGGTGCTTACCCAGCGGGAGCGGGGGATACGCAGTATTTT.

This clonotype was seen just once. The gene calls are TRBV28 and TRBJ2-2, with TRBD2 matching 8 bases. The junction had 6 bases not matched to a gene; V was cut back by 6 bases and J by 3 bases. Germline V lookup: CDR1 MDHEN, CDR2 SYDVKM. This CDR3 is 15 amino acids long. The CDR3 protein is CASRRGGGYTGELFF. CDR3 in DNA: TGTGCCAGCAGGCGGGGCGGGGGGTACACCGGGGAGCTGTTTTTT.

The chain recombines TRBV7-2 with TRBJ2-2; the D is unclear. The ends were cut back, 7 bases at V and 6 bases at J, with 12 bases in the middle. This CDR3 comprises 13 residues. Germline V CDR1 and CDR2: SGHTA, FQGNSA. CDR3 in DNA: TGTGCCAGCATCCTACAGTACCCCGGGGAGCTGTTTTTT. Its protein is CASILQYPGELFF.

This clonotype was counted a few times. This chain uses TRBV2 with TRBJ2-3; 14 positions agree with TRBD2. The V segment lost 8 bases and the J segment 0 bases; nucleotides outside the gene matches: 10. This CDR3 is built from 18 residues. Germline CDR1 reads SNHLY; CDR2 reads FYNNEI. CDR3: CASEPPGLAGASTDTQYF. Here the CDR3 DNA reads TGTGCCAGCGAACCTCCGGGACTAGCGGGAGCTAGCACAGATACGCAGTATTTT.

At least ten counts were recorded for this clonotype. The J gene is TRBJ2-5, the V gene TRBV29-1; TRBD2 is a possible D gene (6 bases). CDR1 and CDR2 from the germline V gene are SQVTM and ANQGSEA. This CDR3 spans 14 amino acids. V was pared by 6 bases and J by 7 bases, with 21 bases between. For the CDR3, the DNA is TGCAGCGTCAAAATCGGGACTGCCTTAGGGACCCAGTACTTC. Translated, it gives CSVKIGTALGTQYF.